This T cell receptor (beta chain) came from a study of T cell responses to AZD1222 COVID-19 vaccine. The assay was immunoSEQ multiplex PCR, and TCRdb's table has in-frame clones only and misses some. The sample records more than 100,000 clones, about 88% being singletons. The CDR3 sequence is 13 residues long. CDR1 is LNHNV, CDR2 YYDKDF, per germline (reference sequence). V gave up 4 bases and J gave up 3 bases; unmatched junction bases: 3. The sample consisted of peripheral blood, taken on day 0 of AZD1222 vaccination. This sequence joins TRBV15 and TRBJ2-7; TRBD1 matches at 7 bases. The TCR sequence derives from an adult in good health. Here the CDR3 reads CATSKGDSYEQYF. CDR3 DNA: TGTGCCACCAGCAAGGGGGACAGCTACGAGCAGTACTTC. Complete variable domain (other parts from reference TRBV15 and TRBJ2-7): DAMVIQNPRYQVTQFGKPVTLSCSQTLNHNVMYWYQQKSSQAPKLLFHYYDKDFNNEADTPDNFQSRRPNTSFCFLDIRSPGLGDTAMYLCATSKGDSYEQYFGPGTRLTVT.